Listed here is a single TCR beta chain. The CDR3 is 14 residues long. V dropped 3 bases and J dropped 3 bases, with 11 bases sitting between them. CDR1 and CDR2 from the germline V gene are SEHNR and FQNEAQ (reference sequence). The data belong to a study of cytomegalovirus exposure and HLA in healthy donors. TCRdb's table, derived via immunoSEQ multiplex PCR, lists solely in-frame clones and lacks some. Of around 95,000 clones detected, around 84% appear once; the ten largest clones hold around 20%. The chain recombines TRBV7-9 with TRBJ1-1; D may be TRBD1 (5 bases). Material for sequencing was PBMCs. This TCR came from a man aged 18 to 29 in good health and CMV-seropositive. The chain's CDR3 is CASSLKLQDTEAFF. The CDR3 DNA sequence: TGTGCCAGCAGCTTGAAATTACAGGACACTGAAGCTTTCTTT.